The 8 T cell receptor beta chains below come from one sample, sequenced in a study of Graves' ophthalmopathy and Graves' hyperthyroidism. TCR beta CDR3 amplification used RNA transcripts. HTBI primers primed a first-round RT-PCR, and a second-round multiplex PCR followed. TCRdb reanalysed the multiplex PCR reads using MiXCR and keeps one entry per CDR3 protein. The sample yields about 700,000 distinct CDR3 sequences, 35% to 50% seen once. Sequencing was performed on peripheral blood. These TCRs come from an adult man with Graves' ophthalmopathy.

The V gene is TRBV20-1, the J gene TRBJ2-3; 8 bases align to TRBD1. CDR1 and CDR2 (germline): DFQATT, SNEGSKA (reference sequence). CDR3 length: 14 residues. V gave up 6 bases and J gave up 3 bases; unmatched junction bases: 8. CDR3 in amino acids: CSAEDRVLTDTQYF. CDR3 DNA sequence: TGCAGTGCGGAGGACAGGGTTTTGACAGATACGCAGTATTTT.

This clonotype was seen only a few times. The chain carries TRBV19 and TRBJ1-1, with no clear D. Per germline, CDR1 LNHDA and CDR2 SQIVND (reference sequence). The V and J ends lost 5 bases and 0 bases respectively, with 19 bases between them. The CDR3 totals 17 residues. The CDR3 loop is CASSARRTLTMNTEAFF. The DNA for the CDR3 is TGTGCCAGTAGTGCTAGGAGAACACTTACAATGAACACTGAAGCTTTCTTT.

This clonotype was counted a few times. Its ends do not fully match the called genes, so a read error is possible. This chain links TRBV10-3 with TRBJ2-5; 11 nucleotides match TRBD1. This CDR3 is 15 amino acids long. Germline CDR1 is ENHRY and CDR2 is SYGVKD. The CDR3 DNA reads TGTGCCAGCAGTTACGGGACAGGGGGACAAGAGACCCAGTACTTC. This encodes CASSYGTGGQETQYF.

The rearrangement uses TRBV15 and TRBJ1-1; D uncertain. This CDR3 region has 12 residues. Germline CDR1 and CDR2: LNHNV and YYDKDF (reference sequence). Trimming cost V 3 bases and J 4 bases, with 6 bases left between them. The CDR3 loop reads CATSSVTTEAFF. CDR3 nucleotides: TGTGCCACCAGCAGCGTGACCACTGAAGCTTTCTTT. Full variable domain (outside the CDR3, taken from reference TRBV15 and TRBJ1-1): DAMVIQNPRYQVTQFGKPVTLSCSQTLNHNVMYWYQQKSSQAPKLLFHYYDKDFNNEADTPDNFQSRRPNTSFCFLDIRSPGLGDTAMYLCATSSVTTEAFFGQGTRLTVV.

This clonotype was found a few times. The rearrangement uses TRBV2 and TRBJ2-7; 7 bases agree with TRBD1. Germline-derived CDR1 and CDR2 are SNHLY and FYNNEI. The V gene end was trimmed by 8 bases and the J gene end by 5 bases; junction bases not matched to a gene: 9. The CDR3 spans 13 residues. CDR3: CASSRQGVDEQYF. DNA for the CDR3: TGTGCCAGCTCGCGACAGGGTGTCGACGAGCAGTACTTC. The whole variable domain, remainder taken from reference TRBV2 and TRBJ2-7, is EPEVTQTPSHQVTQMGQEVILRCVPISNHLYFYWYRQILGQKVEFLVSFYNNEISEKSEIFDDQFSVERPDGSNFTLKIRSTKLEDSAMYFCASSRQGVDEQYFGPGTRLTVT.

The chain couples TRBV7-6 to TRBJ2-3, with 9 bases fitting TRBD2. There are 17 residues in the CDR3. V gave up 0 bases and J gave up 1 base; unmatched junction bases: 5. The germline V gene has CDR1 SGHVS and CDR2 FNYEAQ. In DNA form, the CDR3 reads TGTGCCAGCAGCTTAGCGATCAGGACTAGCGGCACAGATACGCAGTATTTT. Its translation is CASSLAIRTSGTDTQYF.

There are many counts of this clonotype. The genes are TRBV29-1 and TRBJ2-5, with 7 bases aligning to TRBD1. The CDR3 spans 14 residues. In germline, CDR1 is SQVTM, CDR2 ANQGSEA. The ends lost 4 bases at V and 9 bases at J; junction bases unmatched: 14. CDR3 coding DNA: TGCAGCGTTGGACAGGGCGGGCAAGAGCAGCCCCAGTACTTC. Amino acids: CSVGQGGQEQPQYF.

This clonotype has more than one count but fewer than ten. The chain employs TRBV13 and TRBJ1-2, with D unresolved. Trimming cost V 0 bases and J 1 base, with 9 bases left between them. The length of the CDR3 is 15 residues. Germline V gene data show CDR1 as PRHDT and CDR2 as FYEKMQ (reference sequence). The CDR3 spells CASSLGEDVNYGYTF. The CDR3, as DNA: TGTGCCAGCAGCTTAGGGGAGGATGTTAACTATGGCTACACCTTC.